Listed below are T cell receptor beta chains from one sample, sequenced in a study of CD8 T cells in Susac syndrome. TCRdb passed the immunoSEQ multiplex PCR reads through MiXCR, listing each CDR3 protein once. Of about 140,000 distinct CDR3 sequences in the sample, about 95% were seen once. Sequencing used CD4+ T cells from PBMCs. Receptor source: a human donor with multiple sclerosis. The CDR3 runs from the conserved cysteine through the conserved F or W. Fields, in order: J gene, D gene, clone size, V gene, CDR3 DNA, CDR3 protein. A D gene is named only where the DNA matches it firmly. Clone size is stated in some rows and not others, as once, few, many or a class when expanded.

J: TRBJ2-3; D: NA; size: once; V: TRBV11-3; DNA: TGTGCCAGCAGCTTAGGTCTACAGGAGGGCACAGATACGCAGTATTTT; CDR3: CASSLGLQEGTDTQYF
J: TRBJ2-1; D: NA; size: NA; V: TRBV1; DNA: TGCACCAGCAGCCAAGATCGCGGTGAGCAGTTCTTC; CDR3: CTSSQDRGEQFF
J: TRBJ1-1; D: TRBD1; size: NA; V: TRBV5-6; DNA: TGTGCCAGCAGCCCAATCACGGACAGGGGGCCCACTGAAGCTTTCTTT; CDR3: CASSPITDRGPTEAFF
J: TRBJ2-7; D: NA; size: NA; V: TRBV18; DNA: TGTGCCAGCTCACCACCAGGAACCTACGAGCAGTACTTC; CDR3: CASSPPGTYEQYF
J: TRBJ2-3; D: TRBD2; size: NA; V: TRBV6-5; DNA: TGTGCCAGCAGTTTAGCGGGGGGGCCTGGCACAGATACGCAGTATTTT; CDR3: CASSLAGGPGTDTQYF
J: TRBJ2-1; D: NA; size: NA; V: TRBV7-2; DNA: TGTGCCAGCAGCTTAGTAGGCGTCGGTGGAGGCAATGAGCAGTTCTTC; CDR3: CASSLVGVGGGNEQFF
J: TRBJ2-1; D: NA; size: NA; V: TRBV19; DNA: TGTGCCAGTAGTCGTGATCTGGCTGGGGGTACCTACAATGAGCAGTTCTTC; CDR3: CASSRDLAGGTYNEQFF
J: TRBJ2-5; D: NA; size: NA; V: TRBV20-1; DNA: TGCAGTGCTCCCGAACGGGGTGGGGAGACCCAGTACTTC; CDR3: CSAPERGGETQYF
J: TRBJ2-7; D: TRBD1; size: once; V: TRBV10-3; DNA: TGTGCCATCAGTTACGGACAGGGGGTCTCCTACGAGCAGTACTTC; CDR3: CAISYGQGVSYEQYF
J: TRBJ1-6; D: NA; size: NA; V: TRBV20-1; DNA: TGCAGTGCCAAGGGGGACCGCGATAATTCACCCCTCCACTTT; CDR3: CSAKGDRDNSPLHF
J: TRBJ2-3; D: NA; size: NA; V: TRBV30; DNA: TGTGCCTGGAGTATACAGGATACGCAGTATTTT; CDR3: CAWSIQDTQYF
J: TRBJ1-5; D: NA; size: NA; V: TRBV7-9; DNA: TGTGCCAGCAGCTACATCGCTGGGGGGCCCCAGCATTTT; CDR3: CASSYIAGGPQHF
J: TRBJ2-2; D: NA; size: NA; V: TRBV12-5; DNA: TGTGCTAGACTGAACACCGGGGAGCTGTTTTTT; CDR3: CARLNTGELFF
J: TRBJ2-1; D: TRBD2; size: NA; V: TRBV14; DNA: TGTGCCAGCAGCCAAGATTGGGCTAGCGGATACGAGCAGTTCTTC; CDR3: CASSQDWASGYEQFF
J: TRBJ2-1; D: TRBD1; size: NA; V: TRBV7-9; DNA: TGTGCCAGCAGCTTCCGACAGGGATCCCTCAATGAGCAGTTCTTC; CDR3: CASSFRQGSLNEQFF
J: TRBJ2-5; D: TRBD2; size: NA; V: TRBV20-1; DNA: TGCAGTGCCATACCCCCTGGGACTAGACAAGAGACCCAGTACTTC; CDR3: CSAIPPGTRQETQYF
J: TRBJ2-3; D: TRBD2; size: NA; V: TRBV5-1; DNA: TGCGCCAGCAGCTCGGGACTAGCTTCAGGCGATACGCAGTATTTT; CDR3: CASSSGLASGDTQYF
J: TRBJ1-5; D: NA; size: NA; V: TRBV11-2; DNA: TGTGCCAGCAGCCGGGACTATAGCAATCAGCCCCAGCATTTT; CDR3: CASSRDYSNQPQHF
J: TRBJ1-5; D: NA; size: NA; V: TRBV24-1; DNA: TGTGCCACCAGTGGGACACTCAATCAGCCCCAGCATTTT; CDR3: CATSGTLNQPQHF
J: TRBJ1-4; D: NA; size: NA; V: TRBV7-9; DNA: TGTGCCAGCAACGACCGGGGCCCGGGGGATGAAAAACTGTTTTTT; CDR3: CASNDRGPGDEKLFF
J: TRBJ2-2; D: TRBD1; size: NA; V: TRBV6-2/TRBV6-3; DNA: TGTGCCAGCAGAAACCACAGGGACAGCACCGGGGAGCTGTTTTTT; CDR3: CASRNHRDSTGELFF
J: TRBJ2-2; D: NA; size: NA; V: TRBV4-3; DNA: TGCGCCAGCAGCCAAGTTACCGGGGAGCTGTTTTTT; CDR3: CASSQVTGELFF
J: TRBJ2-2; D: TRBD2; size: NA; V: TRBV19; DNA: TGTGCCAGCCAGACTAGCGGGAGAATCGGGGAGCTGTTTTTT; CDR3: CASQTSGRIGELFF
J: TRBJ2-2; D: NA; size: NA; V: TRBV5-1; DNA: TGCGCCAGCAGCTTGTTCCTTACCGGGGAGCTGTTTTTT; CDR3: CASSLFLTGELFF
J: TRBJ1-1; D: NA; size: NA; V: TRBV30; DNA: TGTGCCTGGAAGTACGGGGGCACTGAAGCTTTCTTT; CDR3: CAWKYGGTEAFF
J: TRBJ1-6; D: NA; size: once; V: TRBV6-6; DNA: TGTGCCAGCAACCAGAATGCACCGAATTCACCCCTCCACTTT; CDR3: CASNQNAPNSPLHF
J: TRBJ1-6; D: NA; size: NA; V: TRBV6-5; DNA: TGTGCCAGCAGTTATGATTATAATTCACCCCTCCACTTT; CDR3: CASSYDYNSPLHF
J: TRBJ2-2; D: NA; size: once; V: TRBV5-1; DNA: TGCGCCTCTAACGAGGCACCGAACACCGGGGAGCTGTTTTTT; CDR3: CASNEAPNTGELFF
J: TRBJ1-3; D: TRBD1; size: NA; V: TRBV5-6; DNA: TGTGCCAGCAGTCTGACAGGGAGAACTGAAAACACCATATATTTT; CDR3: CASSLTGRTENTIYF
J: TRBJ2-1; D: TRBD2; size: NA; V: TRBV29-1; DNA: TGCAGCGCGAAAACCAGCGGGACGGGTCCCTATGAGCAGTTCTTC; CDR3: CSAKTSGTGPYEQFF
J: TRBJ1-2; D: TRBD1; size: NA; V: TRBV9; DNA: TGTGCCAGCAGTACCGGGACAGCCTATGGCTACACCTTC; CDR3: CASSTGTAYGYTF
J: TRBJ2-6; D: NA; size: NA; V: TRBV30; DNA: TGTGCCTGGAGTGCCAGGGCTGGGGCCAACGTCCTGACTTTC; CDR3: CAWSARAGANVLTF
J: TRBJ1-1; D: NA; size: NA; V: TRBV18; DNA: TGTGCCAGCTCACCACCCCTACAGGGATGGCTAATACCCACTGAAGCTTTCTTT; CDR3: CASSPPLQGWLIPTEAFF
J: TRBJ2-4; D: TRBD1; size: NA; V: TRBV20-1; DNA: TGCAGCGGACAGGGCGATGACATTCAGTACTTC; CDR3: CSGQGDDIQYF
J: TRBJ2-3; D: TRBD2; size: NA; V: TRBV29-1; DNA: TGCAGCGCCCTGGCCGGGACTAGCGGAGATACGCAGTATTTT; CDR3: CSALAGTSGDTQYF
J: TRBJ2-1; D: TRBD2; size: NA; V: TRBV20-1; DNA: TGCAGTGCTAGTTCTTACCGGGGGGGCGACTCCTACAATGAGCAGTTCTTC; CDR3: CSASSYRGGDSYNEQFF
J: TRBJ2-7; D: TRBD2; size: NA; V: TRBV20-1; DNA: TGCAGTGCCGTGGATACCGGGGAGGGAACATACGAGCAGTACTTC; CDR3: CSAVDTGEGTYEQYF
J: TRBJ1-5; D: NA; size: NA; V: TRBV28; DNA: TGTGCCAGAACGGAGGCCAATCAGCCCCAGCATTTT; CDR3: CARTEANQPQHF
J: TRBJ2-2; D: NA; size: NA; V: TRBV6-6; DNA: TGTGCCAGCAGTATCAGGGGTGACACCGGGGAGCTGTTTTTT; CDR3: CASSIRGDTGELFF